This record covers a single T cell receptor (beta chain). Its specificity is unknown. Execution of the assay was at deep level. Libraries were prepared by immunoSEQ multiplex PCR; TCRdb keeps only in-frame clonotypes and omits some of them. The sample lists more than 2,000,000 clones; 80% to 95% were seen once. From germline, CDR1 is SGDLS and CDR2 YYNGEE. Between the trimmed V and J ends, which lost 3 bases and 2 bases, there was a span of 11 bases. The CDR3 is made up of 14 amino acids. This sample is part of a study of shared clonotypes between healthy human individuals. Study outcomes and limitations: What naive subsets generally showed was a larger estimated richness than memory subsets showed.

Memory CD4+ cells were the fraction left after CD45RA+ naive selection. The material sequenced was naive CD4+ T cells from PBMCs. Indicated subset: CD45RA+ positively selected. The gene calls are TRBV9 and TRBJ1-2; the D gene is possibly TRBD1 (6 bases). This TCR was recovered from a young man in good health. Some clones in this sample may be carry-over from other donors' samples. CDR3 protein: CASSAAGQNYGYTF. In DNA, the CDR3 is TGTGCCAGCAGCGCCGCTGGACAGAACTATGGCTACACCTTC.